Following are 29 T cell receptor beta chains from one sample sequenced in a study of regulatory T cells in long-lasting Graves disease. Arm-PCR of CDR3 regions and iRepertoire HTBI primers were the basis on which TCR beta libraries were built. MiXCR was run by TCRdb on the multiplex PCR reads, yielding one entry per CDR3 protein. The sample consists of about 460,000 distinct CDR3 sequences, around a fifth of them appearing once. This sample's time point: persistent/refractory GD, antithyroid drugs over 5 years with positive TRAb. PBMC RNA served as the TCR library source. Sequenced material: peripheral blood mononuclear cells (PBMCs), taken when the disease was refractory, from a patient treated with antithyroid drugs. These receptor sequences come from a female donor with Graves disease.

The chain combines TRBV20-1 with TRBJ1-3; D is perhaps TRBD1 (5 bases). Trimming took off 7 bases at V and 0 bases at J, with 10 bases between the two ends. The CDR3 is 13 residues long. CDR1 and CDR2 (germline): DFQATT, SNEGSKA (reference sequence). CDR3 DNA sequence: TGCAGTGTAGGGGTCCACTCTGGAAACACCATATATTTT. Translated, it gives CSVGVHSGNTIYF.

The V call is TRBV28, the J call TRBJ2-7, with 9 bases that match TRBD1. The germline gives CDR1 MDHEN, CDR2 SYDVKM. Trimming at V came to 5 bases and at J to 4 bases, leaving 12 bases not matched to a gene. CDR3 length equals 16 residues. The CDR3 reads CASSPSGTGIGYEQYF. CDR3 nucleotides: TGTGCCAGCAGTCCCTCCGGGACAGGGATAGGATACGAGCAGTACTTC.

This rearrangement joins TRBV12-3 or TRBV12-4 to TRBJ2-2, with D uncertain. The length of the CDR3 is 15 residues. Trimming shortened V by 7 bases and J by 3 bases, and 15 bases separated the two germline ends. The CDR3 loop is CASNRASPYTGELFF. CDR3 DNA: TGTGCCAGCAACCGAGCATCTCCGTACACCGGGGAGCTGTTTTTT.

J is TRBJ2-4 and V is TRBV6-1, with D possibly matching TRBD1 (5 bases). Germline CDR1 MNHNS, CDR2 SASEGT. V gave up 0 bases and J gave up 4 bases, with 25 bases separating them. The CDR3 is 20 amino acids. In nucleotides, the CDR3 is TGTGCCAGCAGTGAAGCAGCAGCAGGGATGACAAACCACGTTAAAAACATTCAGTACTTC. Protein product: CASSEAAAGMTNHVKNIQYF.

The table lists this clonotype with many counts. The CDR3, as DNA: TGTGCCAGCTCACCGGACAGGGCTAAAGAGACCCAGTACTTC. The encoded protein is CASSPDRAKETQYF. The rearrangement joins TRBV18 to TRBJ2-5; TRBD1 matches at 8 bases. Germline V gives CDR1 KGHSH, CDR2 LQKENI. V lost 3 bases to trimming and J lost 3 bases; unmatched junction nucleotides: 3. The CDR3 runs to 14 residues. Filled out from reference TRBV18 and TRBJ2-5, the complete variable domain reads NAGVMQNPRHLVRRRGQEARLRCSPMKGHSHVYWYRQLPEEGLKFMVYLQKENIIDESGMPKERFSAEFPKEGPSILRIQQVVRGDSAAYFCASSPDRAKETQYFGPGTRLLVL.

This clonotype has a count of ten or more. The V gene is TRBV19, the J gene TRBJ1-5; possible D gene TRBD1, 5 bases. The germline CDR1 and CDR2 sequences are LNHDA and SQIVND (reference sequence). Trimming stripped 6 bases from V and 5 bases from J, with 17 bases between. CDR3 size: 15 residues. The CDR3 DNA follows: TGTGCCAGTAGCCCAACAGGAACTGTTTATCAGCCCCAGCATTTT. Amino acid sequence: CASSPTGTVYQPQHF.

The chain combines TRBV30 with TRBJ2-2; 7 positions agree with TRBD1. Germline CDR1 and CDR2: GTSNPN and SVGIG (reference sequence). This CDR3 has 14 amino acids. J was trimmed by 6 bases and V by 3 bases; bases with no gene match: 7. In nucleotides, the CDR3 is TGTGCCTGGAGGACAGGGTATATCGCCGGGGAGCTGTTTTTT. Its translation: CAWRTGYIAGELFF.

In its sample, this clonotype was seen many times. The rearrangement links TRBV28 to TRBJ2-2, with 10 bases aligning to TRBD1. Trimming at V came to 2 bases and at J to 4 bases, leaving 4 bases not matched to a gene. The CDR3 totals 16 residues. The germline gives CDR1 MDHEN, CDR2 SYDVKM. CDR3 sequence reads: CASSLGTGARTGELFF. CDR3 in DNA: TGTGCCAGCAGTTTAGGGACAGGGGCACGCACCGGGGAGCTGTTTTTT.

This clonotype came up many times. The chain recombines TRBV6-5 with TRBJ2-5; possibly TRBD1 or TRBD2 for D (5 bases each). In germline, CDR1 is MNHEY, CDR2 SVGAGI. This CDR3 is built from 15 residues. Trimming took 0 bases from V and 5 from J, leaving 13 bases between them. CDR3 in DNA: TGTGCCAGCAGTTACTCACCGGACCGGGGCGAGACCCAGTACTTC. This encodes CASSYSPDRGETQYF.

In its sample, this clonotype was seen many times. Relative to the germline gene, one junction end is altered; a read error may explain this. The genes are TRBV19 and TRBJ1-1, with 8 bases aligning to TRBD1. Germline V gene sequence: CDR1 LNHDA, CDR2 SQIVND (reference sequence). The CDR3 spans 13 residues. CDR3 DNA sequence: TGTGCCAGCAGTACGGACAGGGACACTGAAGCTTTCTTT. It encodes CASSTDRDTEAFF.

The V gene is TRBV12-3 or TRBV12-4, the J gene TRBJ2-1, with TRBD2 matching 8 bases. Unmatched junction bases numbered 9, after V lost 6 bases and J lost 2 bases. The CDR3 runs 16 residues. The CDR3 bases are TGTGCCAGCAGGTCCATTAGCGGGATACCCTACAATGAGCAGTTCTTC. Residues: CASRSISGIPYNEQFF.

This clonotype was detected many times. The V and J genes are TRBV28 and TRBJ1-5; 10 positions agree with TRBD1. This CDR3 region has 19 residues. CDR1 is MDHEN, CDR2 SYDVKM, per germline. The junction had 14 bases not matched to a gene; V was cut back by 5 bases and J by 1 base. CDR3 sequence: CASSPSRDRGLWSNQPQHF. CDR3 DNA: TGTGCCAGCAGTCCCAGCCGGGACAGGGGCTTATGGAGCAATCAGCCCCAGCATTTT. Full variable domain (remainder filled in from reference TRBV28 and TRBJ1-5): DVKVTQSSRYLVKRTGEKVFLECVQDMDHENMFWYRQDPGLGLRLIYFSYDVKMKEKGDIPEGYSVSREKKERFSLILESASTNQTSMYLCASSPSRDRGLWSNQPQHFGDGTRLSIL.

There are many counts of this clonotype. The gene calls are TRBV7-2 and TRBJ1-2; TRBD1 might be the D (6 bases). Germline CDR1 SGHTA, CDR2 FQGNSA. The V gene lost 4 bases and the J gene lost 4 bases, with 19 bases spanning the gap. The CDR3 covers 16 residues. Written as DNA, the CDR3 is TGTGCCAGCAGCTCCGACAGTGGGGGCGTCGGCTATGGCTACACCTTC. Protein: CASSSDSGGVGYGYTF. Variable domain in full (rest from reference TRBV7-2 and TRBJ1-2): GAGVSQSPSNKVTEKGKDVELRCDPISGHTALYWYRQSLGQGLEFLIYFQGNSAPDKSGLPSDRFSAERTGGSVSTLTIQRTQQEDSAVYLCASSSDSGGVGYGYTFGSGTRLTVV.

This clonotype was seen at least ten times. The rearrangement links TRBV6-9 to TRBJ2-7; 11 bases align to TRBD2. This CDR3 spans 18 amino acids. Trimming removed 3 bases from V and 0 bases from J; junction bases left unmatched: 10. Germline-derived CDR1 and CDR2 are MNHGY and SVAAGI. CDR3 in DNA: TGTGCCAGCAGTTACGAATCTAGCGGGAGGCTCGACTCCTACGAGCAGTACTTC. It specifies CASSYESSGRLDSYEQYF.

The rearrangement joins TRBV4-1 to TRBJ1-6; D ambiguous. V gave up 0 bases and J gave up 10 bases, with 7 bases separating them. Germline CDR1 is MGHRA and CDR2 is YSYEKL. This CDR3 is 13 amino acids long. CDR3 loop: CASSQESRSPLHF. In DNA form, the CDR3 reads TGCGCCAGCAGCCAAGAATCGAGATCACCCCTCCACTTT.

This clonotype was observed many times. V usage is TRBV7-8 and J usage is TRBJ2-7; TRBD2 might be the D (6 bases). V dropped 5 bases and J dropped 0 bases, with 14 bases sitting between them. The CDR3 is 15 amino acids. Germline CDR1 is SGHVS and CDR2 is FQNEAQ. The CDR3 loop reads CASSTRTGDSYEQYF. DNA of the CDR3: TGTGCCAGCAGCACCAGGACGGGGGACTCCTACGAGCAGTACTTC. Together with reference TRBV7-8 and TRBJ2-7, the CDR3 gives the full variable domain: GAGVSQSPRYKVAKRGQDVALRCDPISGHVSLFWYQQALGQGPEFLTYFQNEAQLDKSGLPSDRFFAERPEGSVSTLKIQRTQQEDSAVYLCASSTRTGDSYEQYFGPGTRLTVT.

The sample holds one count of this clonotype. The chain couples TRBV7-6 to TRBJ2-3; 10 nucleotides align to TRBD2. The J segment lost 1 base and the V segment lost 3 bases, leaving 7 bases of the junction unmatched. Per the germline V gene, CDR1 is SGHVS and CDR2 is FNYEAQ. The CDR3 spans 17 residues. The CDR3 loop is CASSLLPLAGGTDTQYF. The CDR3 DNA reads as TGTGCCAGCAGCTTGCTTCCTCTAGCGGGGGGCACAGATACGCAGTATTTT.

There are many counts of this clonotype. The CDR3 region is CARGPEAFF. CDR3 DNA: TGTGCCAGGGGTCCTGAAGCTTTCTTT. The chain has TRBV2 and TRBJ1-1; D not resolved. Germline V gives CDR1 SNHLY, CDR2 FYNNEI. This CDR3 has 9 residues. Between the trimmed V and J ends, which lost 9 bases and 6 bases, there was a span of 5 bases.

The chain links TRBV29-1 to TRBJ2-2, with D tentatively TRBD1 (8 bases). The CDR3 has 15 amino acids. V was clipped by 4 bases and J by 3 bases, with 15 bases between them. The V gene's germline CDR1 is SQVTM and CDR2 ANQGSEA. The CDR3 reads CSVVITGGDTGELFF. The CDR3 DNA sequence: TGCAGCGTTGTGATTACAGGGGGGGACACCGGGGAGCTGTTTTTT.

This clonotype came up a few times. The chain recombines TRBV19 with TRBJ2-7, with 7 bases aligning to TRBD2. Per germline, CDR1 LNHDA and CDR2 SQIVND (reference sequence). The junction had 11 bases not matched to a gene; V was cut back by 1 base and J by 2 bases. The CDR3 has 17 amino acids. The CDR3 sequence: CASSIGGQRGRPYEQYF. CDR3 sequence (DNA): TGTGCCAGTAGTATAGGTGGTCAGCGCGGGAGACCCTACGAGCAGTACTTC.

About this clonotype: A much larger clone lies a single base off, so this may be a read error. The chain uses TRBV20-1 and TRBJ1-2; a weak D match, TRBD1 (6 bases). V dropped 4 bases and J dropped 5 bases, with 14 bases sitting between them. Germline CDR1 DFQATT, CDR2 SNEGSKA (reference sequence). This CDR3 is built from 13 residues. CDR3: CSAMAQGRYGYTF. The DNA for the CDR3 is TGCAGTGCTATGGCACAGGGTAGATATGGCTACACCTTC.

This clonotype was detected only a few times. The rearrangement uses TRBV7-2 and TRBJ2-7, with D perhaps TRBD2 (5 bases). Per the germline V gene, CDR1 is SGHTA and CDR2 is FQGNSA. V dropped 5 bases and J dropped 0 bases, with 17 bases sitting between them. The CDR3 runs to 16 residues. CDR3 nucleotides: TGTGCCAGCAGCCACACCGACGGGATAAGCTCCTACGAGCAGTACTTC. It specifies CASSHTDGISSYEQYF.

This clonotype was counted ten times or more. The gene calls are TRBV7-2 and TRBJ1-1, with D uncertain. Germline V CDR1 and CDR2: SGHTA, FQGNSA. This CDR3 has 19 residues. V was cut by 1 base and J by 2 bases, with 23 bases left in between. CDR3 amino acids: CASSLVYGGDTALNTEAFF. For the CDR3, the DNA is TGTGCCAGCAGCTTAGTTTATGGTGGGGATACAGCATTAAACACTGAAGCTTTCTTT.

This clonotype appeared many times. The chain has TRBV7-9 and TRBJ2-5; D uncertain. V was clipped by 6 bases and J by 2 bases, with 13 bases between them. The CDR3 totals 14 residues. Looked up from germline, CDR1 is SEHNR and CDR2 is FQNEAQ (reference sequence). CDR3 DNA: TGTGCCAGCAGTTTACCCGGAATACAAGAGACCCAGTACTTC. Its translation: CASSLPGIQETQYF.

This clonotype was detected once. The chain employs TRBV30 and TRBJ1-6; D uncertain. The CDR3 loop spans 19 amino acids. Germline CDR1 and CDR2: GTSNPN and SVGIG (reference sequence). The V end was cut by 4 bases, the J end by 0 bases, with 22 bases between. CDR3 nucleotide sequence: TGTGCCTGGAATAAGGTTGACATACGAATTAGCTCCTATAATTCACCCCTCCACTTT. Translation gives CAWNKVDIRISSYNSPLHF.

Many counts were recorded for this clonotype. The gene calls are TRBV28 and TRBJ2-2; 11 bases are a match to TRBD1. This CDR3 region has 15 residues. V lost 6 bases and J lost 2; bases outside the gene matches: 2. Germline V lookup: CDR1 MDHEN, CDR2 SYDVKM. CDR3 region: CASRDRGPNTGELFF. The CDR3 nucleotides read TGTGCCAGCAGGGACAGGGGGCCCAACACCGGGGAGCTGTTTTTT.

The chain employs TRBV11-1 and TRBJ2-7; possibly TRBD1 for D (6 bases). The germline gives CDR1 SGHAT, CDR2 FQDESV (reference sequence). The CDR3 sequence is 15 residues long. V shed 4 bases and J shed 0 bases, with 13 bases lying between them. The CDR3 here is CASSYLGQSSYEQYF. DNA for the CDR3: TGTGCCAGCAGCTATCTAGGACAGAGCTCCTACGAGCAGTACTTC.

This clonotype has ten or more counts. The chain links TRBV2 to TRBJ1-4; D is undetermined. From germline, CDR1 is SNHLY and CDR2 FYNNEI. The CDR3 contains 16 residues. Deletions cut 4 bases from V and 7 bases from J, with 19 bases between. The CDR3 is CASSAVWARDGEKLFF. For the CDR3, the DNA is TGTGCCAGCAGTGCAGTTTGGGCTCGTGATGGTGAAAAACTGTTTTTT.

The V call is TRBV24-1, the J call TRBJ2-1, with D possibly matching TRBD1 (6 bases). The CDR3 is 14 amino acids. Germline V gene lookup returns CDR1 KGHDR and CDR2 SFDVKD. With 10 bases removed from V and 5 bases from J, the gap between germline ends came to 17 bases. The CDR3 is CATRTGLGNNEQFF. The CDR3 region has the DNA TGTGCCACGCGAACAGGGCTTGGGAACAATGAGCAGTTCTTC.